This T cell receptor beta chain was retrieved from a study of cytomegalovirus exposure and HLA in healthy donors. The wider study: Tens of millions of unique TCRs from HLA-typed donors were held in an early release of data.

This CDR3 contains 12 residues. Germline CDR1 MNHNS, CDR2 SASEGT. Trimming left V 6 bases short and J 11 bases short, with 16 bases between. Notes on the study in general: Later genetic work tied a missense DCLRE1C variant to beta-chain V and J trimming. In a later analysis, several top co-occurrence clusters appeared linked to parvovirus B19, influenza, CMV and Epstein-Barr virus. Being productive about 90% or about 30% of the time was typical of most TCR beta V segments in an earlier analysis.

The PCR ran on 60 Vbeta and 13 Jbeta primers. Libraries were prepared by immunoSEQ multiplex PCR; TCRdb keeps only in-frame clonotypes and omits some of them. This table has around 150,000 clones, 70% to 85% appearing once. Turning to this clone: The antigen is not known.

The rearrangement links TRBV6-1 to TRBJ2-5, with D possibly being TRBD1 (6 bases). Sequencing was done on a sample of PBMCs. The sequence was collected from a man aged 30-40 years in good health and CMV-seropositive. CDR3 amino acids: CASSAGTLEQYF. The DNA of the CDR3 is TGTGCCAGCAGCGCCGGGACATTGGAGCAGTACTTC.